This T cell receptor (beta chain) was recorded in a study of PD-1 blockade in classical Hodgkin lymphoma. CDR1 and CDR2 from the germline V gene are MRHNA and SNTAGT. Deletions cut 5 bases from V and 2 bases from J, with 7 bases between. The CDR3 runs to 14 residues. All the patients suffered relapse after autologous stem cell transplantation, and brentuximab vedotin exposure differed. Notes on the study in general: Baseline diversity was lower in partial responders and progressors than complete responders. Lower baseline TCR diversity was reported for newly diagnosed patients than for healthy donors. Underlying causes for the observed repertoire differences were not defined, possibly disease activity or prior therapy.

On this clone itself: Its cognate antigen is unknown.

Clones were read by immunoSEQ multiplex PCR, and TCRdb kept only the in-frame ones, dropping some. Among some 24,000 clones listed, about 80% were seen once. The chain uses TRBV6-4 and TRBJ2-6, with D uncertain. The TCR originated in a human donor with classical Hodgkin lymphoma. The starting material was peripheral blood mononuclear cells (PBMCs), obtained at baseline. CDR3 DNA sequence: TGTGCCAGCAGTCAGGTAGCTGGGGCCAACGTCCTGACTTTC. Protein sequence: CASSQVAGANVLTF.